These 10 T cell receptor beta chains share one sample of origin, sequenced in a study of CXCR3-negative and CXCR3-positive naive CD8 T cells. The study made its TRB cDNA libraries by 5' RACE, adding UMI labels. TCRdb re-called the 5' RACE reads and shows each CDR3 protein once, DNA omitted. This sample's table reports about 45,000 distinct CDR3 sequences. Input material: memory CD8+ T cells from blood. The receptors shown here come from a human donor in good health. Some clones in this sample may be carry-over from other donors' samples.

The chain uses TRBV4-1 and TRBJ2-1; TCRdb's D call, TRBD1, is unchecked because there is no DNA. CDR3 length: 16 amino acids. CDR1 is MGHRA and CDR2 is YSYEKL in the germline V gene. The CDR3 protein is CASSRTTGGAYNEQFF.

V is TRBV27 and J is TRBJ2-7; TCRdb names TRBD1, which stays unverified in the absence of DNA. Germline CDR1 MNHEY, CDR2 SMNVEV (reference sequence). The CDR3 consists of 14 residues. Here the CDR3 reads CASRSLTGAREQYF.

This clonotype shows up as medium-sized by frequency. The J gene is TRBJ2-5, the V gene TRBV29-1; the TRBD2 assignment by TCRdb is unverifiable without DNA. This CDR3 region has 13 residues. Germline V gene lookup returns CDR1 SQVTM and CDR2 ANQGSEA. The CDR3 region is CSGWDFSEGTQYF.

The chain uses TRBV12-3 or TRBV12-4 and TRBJ1-2; without DNA, the TCRdb call of TRBD1 cannot be checked. The CDR3 is made up of 13 amino acids. The CDR3 spells CASSSRDNYGYTF.

The rearrangement links TRBV12-3 or TRBV12-4 to TRBJ2-5; the TCRdb call, TRBD1, lacks DNA for checking. The CDR3 runs to 16 residues. CDR3: CASTLIGAGNQETQYF.

This chain uses TRBV2 with TRBJ1-1; the TRBD1 assignment by TCRdb is unverifiable without DNA. CDR3 size: 18 residues. The germline CDR1 and CDR2 sequences are SNHLY and FYNNEI. The CDR3 here is CASSEERGTVNAYTEAFF.

The rearrangement uses TRBV7-8 and TRBJ2-7; TCRdb's D call of TRBD2 is untestable without DNA. The CDR3 is made up of 17 amino acids. Germline V gives CDR1 SGHVS, CDR2 FQNEAQ. CDR3 residues: CASSLGLAGGMVYEQYF.

The V call is TRBV6-4, the J call TRBJ2-3; TCRdb reports TRBD1, a call that lacks DNA to check it against. This CDR3 is built from 13 residues. Germline V gene data show CDR1 as MRHNA and CDR2 as SNTAGT. The CDR3 sequence: CAPNGGSTDTQYF.

The gene calls are TRBV29-1 and TRBJ1-1. The CDR3 has 12 amino acids. From germline, CDR1 is SQVTM and CDR2 ANQGSEA. The CDR3 sequence is CSVEQYNTEAFF.

This chain links TRBV5-1 with TRBJ2-3; TCRdb's D gene call, TRBD2, goes unchecked for lack of DNA. Germline V gives CDR1 SGHRS, CDR2 YFSETQ. This CDR3 is built from 15 residues. The chain's CDR3 is CASSWLAGVTDTQYF.